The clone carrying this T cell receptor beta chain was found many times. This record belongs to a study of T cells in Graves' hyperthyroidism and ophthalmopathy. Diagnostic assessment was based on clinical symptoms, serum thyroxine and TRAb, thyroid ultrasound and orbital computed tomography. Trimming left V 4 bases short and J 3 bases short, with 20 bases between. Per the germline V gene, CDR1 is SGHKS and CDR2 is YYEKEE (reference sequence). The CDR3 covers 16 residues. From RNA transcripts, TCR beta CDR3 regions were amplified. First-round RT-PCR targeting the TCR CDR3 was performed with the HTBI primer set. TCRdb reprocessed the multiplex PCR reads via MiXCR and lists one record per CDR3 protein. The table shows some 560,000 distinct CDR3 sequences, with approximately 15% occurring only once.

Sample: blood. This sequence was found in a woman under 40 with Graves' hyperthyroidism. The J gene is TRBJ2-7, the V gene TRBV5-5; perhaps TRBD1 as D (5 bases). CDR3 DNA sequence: TGTGCCAGCAGCCCACAGGTGGCTCAAGTTGTCTACGAGCAGTACTTC. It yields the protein CASSPQVAQVVYEQYF.